The 19 T cell receptor beta chains given below trace back to one sample, sequenced in a study of technical replicates of blood from a few donors. Only in-frame clones appear in the TCRdb table, and some are missing; sequencing was by immunoSEQ multiplex PCR. Of just over 8,000 clones listed, roughly 90% were seen once; the top ten hold 9.5% to 13%. The specimen was PBMCs. The receptors were sampled from a human donor in good health.

This clone was seen only once. The genes are TRBV10-3 and TRBJ2-1, with 7 nucleotides matching TRBD2. V shed 5 bases, J shed 12 bases, and the junction held 19 bases outside the gene matches. The length of the CDR3 is 16 residues. Germline V gene lookup returns CDR1 ENHRY and CDR2 SYGVKD. The CDR3 nucleotides read TGTGCCATCAGTCCTGGGGGGGAGGGAACTACAATGATGCAGTTCTTC. Amino acids: CAISPGGEGTTMMQFF.

The rearrangement links TRBV6-4 to TRBJ1-1; possibly TRBD1 for D (6 bases). This CDR3 region has 14 residues. V was shortened by 3 bases and J by 4 bases, with 12 bases between the two germline ends. Germline values: CDR1 MRHNA, CDR2 SNTAGT. The CDR3 DNA is TGTGCCAGCAGTGAGGAGGGGGGGGGCACTGAAGCTTTCTTT. Residues: CASSEEGGGTEAFF.

The chain combines TRBV9 with TRBJ2-7; 8 nucleotides match TRBD2. The CDR3 is made up of 16 amino acids. V dropped 2 bases and J dropped 7; count of bases not matched to a gene: 14. Looked up from germline, CDR1 is SGDLS and CDR2 is YYNGEE. CDR3 loop: CASSVALREGRREQYF. The CDR3 DNA reads as TGTGCCAGCAGCGTCGCTTTACGGGAGGGCCGACGGGAGCAGTACTTC.

The rearrangement joins TRBV25-1 to TRBJ1-1; no definite D call. The germline V gene encodes CDR1 MGHDK and CDR2 SYGVNS. V lost 6 bases and J lost 6, with 20 bases in between. The CDR3 has 15 amino acids. CDR3 region: CASREVRGFRAEAFF. CDR3 nucleotide sequence: TGTGCCAGCAGGGAGGTAAGAGGCTTCCGCGCTGAAGCTTTCTTT.

The CDR3 reads CASSPRTAGELFF. CDR3 bases: TGTGCCAGCAGTCCACGAACGGCCGGGGAGCTGTTTTTT. The chain recombines TRBV6-4 with TRBJ2-2; D gene uncertain. This CDR3 region has 13 residues. The V end was cut by 5 bases, the J end by 6 bases, with 10 bases between. Per the germline V gene, CDR1 is MRHNA and CDR2 is SNTAGT.

The V and J genes are TRBV10-3 and TRBJ2-1, with D possibly matching TRBD2 (6 bases). The germline V gene encodes CDR1 ENHRY and CDR2 SYGVKD. Deletions cut 4 bases from V and 5 bases from J, with 9 bases between. CDR3 length: 13 amino acids. DNA of the CDR3: TGTGCCATCAGTGTGGAGGGTGACAATGAGCAGTTCTTC. It specifies CAISVEGDNEQFF.

This sequence joins TRBV30 and TRBJ2-5; 11 bases fit TRBD2. The germline gives CDR1 GTSNPN, CDR2 SVGIG (reference sequence). This CDR3 is built from 15 residues. Unmatched junction bases numbered 3, after V lost 0 bases and J lost 3 bases. CDR3 sequence reads: CAWSVGSGREETQYF. DNA of the CDR3: TGTGCCTGGAGTGTAGGTAGCGGGAGGGAAGAGACCCAGTACTTC. The full variable domain, completed using reference TRBV30 and TRBJ2-5, is SQTIHQWPATLVQPVGSPLSLECTVEGTSNPNLYWYRQAAGRGLQLLFYSVGIGQISSEVPQNLSASRPQDRQFILSSKKLLLSDSGFYLCAWSVGSGREETQYFGPGTRLLVL.

This chain joins TRBV25-1 and TRBJ2-3; 10 bases agree with TRBD1. This CDR3 region has 15 residues. Trimming removed 5 bases from V and 10 bases from J; junction bases left unmatched: 12. Germline V lookup: CDR1 MGHDK, CDR2 SYGVNS. In nucleotides, the CDR3 is TGTGCCAGCAGTCCTAAACTGACAGGGGGCTCTGCGCAGTATTTT. Translation gives CASSPKLTGGSAQYF.

This clone appeared a few times. The V gene is TRBV28, the J gene TRBJ1-5; 7 bases fit TRBD1. The CDR3 is 15 residues long. The V gene end was trimmed by 5 bases and the J gene end by 7 bases; junction bases not matched to a gene: 11. Germline V gene lookup returns CDR1 MDHEN and CDR2 SYDVKM. As DNA, the CDR3 is TGTGCCAGCAGTACGACGACAGGGATCGGCCAGCCCCAGCATTTT. As protein: CASSTTTGIGQPQHF.

The chain joins TRBV11-3 to TRBJ2-7; unclear D gene. The V end was cut by 5 bases, the J end by 3 bases, with 11 bases between. Germline V gene lookup returns CDR1 SGHNT and CDR2 YENEEA. The CDR3 sequence is 13 residues long. CDR3 sequence reads: CASSVRSGYEQYF. In DNA, the CDR3 is TGTGCCAGCAGCGTAAGGAGTGGCTACGAGCAGTACTTC.

The rearrangement uses TRBV11-1 and TRBJ2-5; D is unresolved. Per the germline V gene, CDR1 is SGHAT and CDR2 is FQDESV (reference sequence). V lost 2 bases and J 1 base, leaving 8 bases between the germline ends. The CDR3 sequence is 14 residues long. The CDR3 reads CASSLSSPQETQYF. In DNA, the CDR3 is TGTGCCAGCAGCTTAAGCTCCCCCCAAGAGACCCAGTACTTC.

This chain joins TRBV5-1 and TRBJ2-5, with a weak D call TRBD1 (5 bases). The germline V gene has CDR1 SGHRS and CDR2 YFSETQ. Between the trimmed V and J ends, which lost 0 bases and 3 bases, there was a span of 9 bases. The CDR3 length is 14 residues. This CDR3 is CASSLAREKETQYF. The CDR3 DNA follows: TGCGCCAGCAGCTTGGCCAGGGAAAAAGAGACCCAGTACTTC.

This clone was observed a single time. V is TRBV6-4 and J is TRBJ2-1, with TRBD2 identical over 8 bases. The CDR3 sequence is 16 residues long. V lost 0 bases to trimming and J lost 6 bases; unmatched junction nucleotides: 7. Germline loops: CDR1 MRHNA, CDR2 SNTAGT. As DNA, the CDR3 is TGTGCCAGCAGTGACTCTGCAGCGGGAGATTTCAATGAGCAGTTCTTC. Translation gives CASSDSAAGDFNEQFF.

This rearrangement joins TRBV10-3 to TRBJ2-1; D uncertain. Germline V CDR1 and CDR2: ENHRY, SYGVKD. This CDR3 spans 14 amino acids. Trimming removed 0 bases at V and 1 base at J, with 4 bases between. The CDR3 nucleotides are TGTGCCATCAGTGAGTCGGAGTCCTACAATGAGCAGTTCTTC. Translation gives CAISESESYNEQFF.

V usage is TRBV18 and J usage is TRBJ2-7; tentative D call: TRBD1 (5 bases). Germline CDR1 reads KGHSH; CDR2 reads LQKENI. This CDR3 comprises 13 residues. The ends were cut back, 4 bases at V and 2 bases at J, with 9 bases in the middle. CDR3 region: CASSLGHTYEQYF. CDR3 DNA: TGTGCCAGCTCACTCGGACATACCTACGAGCAGTACTTC.

The chain carries TRBV6-1 and TRBJ1-2, with 12 nucleotides matching TRBD1. The junction had 13 bases not matched to a gene; V was cut back by 3 bases and J by 5 bases. CDR1 and CDR2 from the germline V gene are MNHNS and SASEGT. The CDR3 is 18 amino acids. CDR3 loop: CASSEVRDRGLSRYGYTF. The DNA for the CDR3 is TGTGCCAGCAGTGAGGTCAGGGACAGGGGGCTTTCAAGGTATGGCTACACCTTC.

This chain connects TRBV11-2 to TRBJ2-7, with 10 bases identical to TRBD2. CDR3 length: 15 residues. Germline-derived CDR1 and CDR2 are SGHAT and FQNNGV. V shed 5 bases and J 4 bases; nucleotides not matched to a gene: 8. Here the CDR3 DNA reads TGTGCCAGCAGCCCCATAGCGGGGGGAAAGTACGAGCAGTACTTC. Its translation: CASSPIAGGKYEQYF. The variable domain in full, with the rest retrieved from reference TRBV11-2 and TRBJ2-7, is EAGVAQSPRYKIIEKRQSVAFWCNPISGHATLYWYQQILGQGPKLLIQFQNNGVVDDSQLPKDRFSAERLKGVDSTLKIQPAKLEDSAVYLCASSPIAGGKYEQYFGPGTRLTVT.

The J gene is TRBJ2-3, the V gene TRBV27; 12 bases map to TRBD2. V lost 6 bases, J lost 5 bases, and 9 bases stayed unmatched. The CDR3 loop spans 16 amino acids. CDR1 is MNHEY and CDR2 is SMNVEV in the germline V gene (reference sequence). This CDR3 is CASSSLGTSGQDTQYF. CDR3 nucleotides: TGTGCCAGCAGCAGCCTCGGGACTAGCGGGCAAGATACGCAGTATTTT.

The rearrangement joins TRBV15 to TRBJ2-7; the D gene is possibly TRBD1 (6 bases). The germline CDR1 and CDR2 sequences are LNHNV and YYDKDF (reference sequence). V was shortened by 5 bases and J by 4 bases, with 12 bases between the two germline ends. The CDR3 contains 13 residues. The CDR3 is CATSRQVSYEQYF. DNA for the CDR3: TGTGCCACCAGCCGACAGGTATCGTACGAGCAGTACTTC.